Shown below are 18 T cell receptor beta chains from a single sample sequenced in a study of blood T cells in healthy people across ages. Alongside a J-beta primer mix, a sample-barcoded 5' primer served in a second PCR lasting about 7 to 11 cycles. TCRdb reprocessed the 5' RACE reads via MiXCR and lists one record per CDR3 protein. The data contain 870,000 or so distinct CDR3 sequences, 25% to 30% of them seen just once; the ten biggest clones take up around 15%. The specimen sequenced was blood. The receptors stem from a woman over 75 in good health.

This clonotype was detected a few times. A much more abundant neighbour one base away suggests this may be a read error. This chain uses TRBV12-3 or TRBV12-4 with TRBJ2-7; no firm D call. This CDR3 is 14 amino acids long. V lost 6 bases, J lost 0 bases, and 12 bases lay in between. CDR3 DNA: TGTGCCAGCAGGTTTGGTCAGAGCTCCTACGAGCAGTACTTC. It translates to CASRFGQSSYEQYF.

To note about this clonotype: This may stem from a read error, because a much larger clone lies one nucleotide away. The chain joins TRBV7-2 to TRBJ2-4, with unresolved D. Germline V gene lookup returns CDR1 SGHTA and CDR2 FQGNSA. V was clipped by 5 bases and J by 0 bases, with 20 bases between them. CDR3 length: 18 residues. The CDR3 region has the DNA TGTGCCAGCAGCCCCACTTACAGCTTTACGCTAGCCAAAAACATTCAGTACTTC. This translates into CASSPTYSFTLAKNIQYF.

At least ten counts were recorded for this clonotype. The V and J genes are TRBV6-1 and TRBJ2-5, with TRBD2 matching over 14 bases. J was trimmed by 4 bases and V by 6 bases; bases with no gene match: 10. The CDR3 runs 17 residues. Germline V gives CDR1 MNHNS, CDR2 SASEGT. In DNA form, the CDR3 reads TGTGCCAGCAGGCACGGACTAGCGGGGGGTTCTGCAGAGACCCAGTACTTC. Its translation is CASRHGLAGGSAETQYF.

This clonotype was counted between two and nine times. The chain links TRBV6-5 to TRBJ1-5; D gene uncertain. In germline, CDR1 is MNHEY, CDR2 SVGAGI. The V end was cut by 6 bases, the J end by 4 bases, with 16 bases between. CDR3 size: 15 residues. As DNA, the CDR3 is TGTGCCAGCAGCGGCGGACCGGGCTGGAATCAGCCCCAGCATTTT. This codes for CASSGGPGWNQPQHF.

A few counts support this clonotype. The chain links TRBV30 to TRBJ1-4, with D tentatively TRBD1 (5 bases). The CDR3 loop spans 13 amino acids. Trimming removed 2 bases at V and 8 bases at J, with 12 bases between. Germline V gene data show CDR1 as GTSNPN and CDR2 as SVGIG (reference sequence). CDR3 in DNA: TGTGCCTGGAGTCCCGGGACGGGCGAAAAACTGTTTTTT. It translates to CAWSPGTGEKLFF.

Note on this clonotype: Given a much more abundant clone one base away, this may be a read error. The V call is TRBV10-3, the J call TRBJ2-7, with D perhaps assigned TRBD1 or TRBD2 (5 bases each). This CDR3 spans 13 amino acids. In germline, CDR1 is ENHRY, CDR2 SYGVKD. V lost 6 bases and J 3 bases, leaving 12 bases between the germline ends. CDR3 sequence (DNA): TGTGCCATCAGCGGGGCTACTATCTACGAGCAGTACTTC. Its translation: CAISGATIYEQYF.

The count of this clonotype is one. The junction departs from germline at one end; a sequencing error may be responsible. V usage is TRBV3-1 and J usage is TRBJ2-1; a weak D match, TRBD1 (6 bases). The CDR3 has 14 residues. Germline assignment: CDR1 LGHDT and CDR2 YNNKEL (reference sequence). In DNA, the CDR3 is TGTACCAGCAGCCAAGGACAGTTTCGCAATGAGCAGTTCTTC. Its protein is CTSSQGQFRNEQFF.

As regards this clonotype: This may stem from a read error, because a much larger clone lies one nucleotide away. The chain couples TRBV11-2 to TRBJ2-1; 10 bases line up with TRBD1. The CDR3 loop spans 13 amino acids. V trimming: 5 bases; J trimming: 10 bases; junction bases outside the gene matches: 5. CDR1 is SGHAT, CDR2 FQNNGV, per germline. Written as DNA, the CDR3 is TGTGCCAGCAGCGCGGACAGGGGGAGAGAGCAGTTCTTC. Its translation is CASSADRGREQFF. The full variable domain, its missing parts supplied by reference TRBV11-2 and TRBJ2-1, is EAGVAQSPRYKIIEKRQSVAFWCNPISGHATLYWYQQILGQGPKLLIQFQNNGVVDDSQLPKDRFSAERLKGVDSTLKIQPAKLEDSAVYLCASSADRGREQFFGPGTRLTVL.

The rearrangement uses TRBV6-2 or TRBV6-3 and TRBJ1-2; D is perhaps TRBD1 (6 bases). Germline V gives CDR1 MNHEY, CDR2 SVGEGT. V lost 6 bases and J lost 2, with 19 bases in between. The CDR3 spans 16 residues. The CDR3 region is CASSEGPVGTNYGYTF. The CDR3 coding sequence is TGTGCCAGCAGCGAGGGTCCGGTGGGGACAAACTATGGCTACACCTTC.

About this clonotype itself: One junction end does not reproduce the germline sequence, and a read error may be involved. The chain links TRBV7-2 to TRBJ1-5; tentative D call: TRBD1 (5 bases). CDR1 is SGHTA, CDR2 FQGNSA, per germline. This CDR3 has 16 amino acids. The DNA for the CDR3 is TGTGCCAGCAGCTTAGCGCAGGGCGCAGTGGATCAGCTCCAGCATTTT. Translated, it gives CASSLAQGAVDQLQHF. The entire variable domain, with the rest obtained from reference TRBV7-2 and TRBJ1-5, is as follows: GAGVSQSPSNKVTEKGKDVELRCDPISGHTALYWYRQSLGQGLEFLIYFQGNSAPDKSGLPSDRFSAERTGGSVSTLTIQRTQQEDSAVYLCASSLAQGAVDQLQHFGDGTRLSIL.

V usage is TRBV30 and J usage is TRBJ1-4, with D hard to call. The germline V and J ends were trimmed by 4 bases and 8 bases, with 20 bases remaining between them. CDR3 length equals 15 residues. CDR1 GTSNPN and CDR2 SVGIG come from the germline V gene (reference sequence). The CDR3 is CAWKADHTLREKLFF. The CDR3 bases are TGTGCCTGGAAGGCGGACCACACTCTTCGGGAAAAACTGTTTTTT. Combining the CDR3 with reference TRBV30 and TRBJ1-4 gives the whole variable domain SQTIHQWPATLVQPVGSPLSLECTVEGTSNPNLYWYRQAAGRGLQLLFYSVGIGQISSEVPQNLSASRPQDRQFILSSKKLLLSDSGFYLCAWKADHTLREKLFFGSGTQLSVL.

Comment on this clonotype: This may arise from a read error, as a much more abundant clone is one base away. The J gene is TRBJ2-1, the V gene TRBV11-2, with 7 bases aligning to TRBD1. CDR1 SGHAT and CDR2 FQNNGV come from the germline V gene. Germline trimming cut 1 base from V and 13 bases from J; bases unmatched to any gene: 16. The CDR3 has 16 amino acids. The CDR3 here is CASSLGRTGRSETQFF. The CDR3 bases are TGTGCCAGCAGCTTAGGACGGACAGGACGTTCAGAGACCCAGTTCTTC.

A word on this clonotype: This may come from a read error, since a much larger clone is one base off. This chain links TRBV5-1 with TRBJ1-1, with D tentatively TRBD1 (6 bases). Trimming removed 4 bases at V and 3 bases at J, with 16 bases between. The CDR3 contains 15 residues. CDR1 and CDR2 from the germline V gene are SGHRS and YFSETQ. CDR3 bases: TGCGCCAGCAGCCCCGCCTCAGGGGTGGACACTGAAGCTTTCTTT. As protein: CASSPASGVDTEAFF.

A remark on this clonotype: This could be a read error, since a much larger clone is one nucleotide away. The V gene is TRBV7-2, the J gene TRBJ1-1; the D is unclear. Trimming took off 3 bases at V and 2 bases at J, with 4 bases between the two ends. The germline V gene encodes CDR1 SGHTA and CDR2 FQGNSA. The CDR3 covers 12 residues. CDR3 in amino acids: CTSSFYNTEAFF. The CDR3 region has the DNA TGTACCAGCAGCTTTTATAACACTGAAGCTTTCTTT.

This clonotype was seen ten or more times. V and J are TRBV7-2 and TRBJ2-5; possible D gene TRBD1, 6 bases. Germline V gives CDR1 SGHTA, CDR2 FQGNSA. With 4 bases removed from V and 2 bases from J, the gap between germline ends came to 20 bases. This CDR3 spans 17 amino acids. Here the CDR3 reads CASSSQGTGYLQETQYF. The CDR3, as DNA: TGTGCCAGCAGCTCGCAGGGGACGGGATACCTTCAAGAGACCCAGTACTTC.

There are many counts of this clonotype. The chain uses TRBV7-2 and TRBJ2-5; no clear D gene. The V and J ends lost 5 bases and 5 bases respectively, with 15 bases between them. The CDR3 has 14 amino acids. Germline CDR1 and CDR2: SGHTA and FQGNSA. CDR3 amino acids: CASSADRARETQYF. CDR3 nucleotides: TGTGCCAGCAGCGCCGACCGGGCCCGGGAGACCCAGTACTTC.

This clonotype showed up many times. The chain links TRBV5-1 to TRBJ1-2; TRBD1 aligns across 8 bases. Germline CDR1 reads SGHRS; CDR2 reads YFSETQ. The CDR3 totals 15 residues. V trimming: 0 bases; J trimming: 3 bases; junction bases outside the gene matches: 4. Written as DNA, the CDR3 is TGCGCCAGCAGCTTGGATCCAGGGGGCGACTATGGCTACACCTTC. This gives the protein CASSLDPGGDYGYTF.

Here the CDR3 reads CASSQTDVQYF. CDR3 coding DNA: TGTGCCAGCAGTCAAACAGATGTGCAGTATTTT. The rearrangement joins TRBV12-3 or TRBV12-4 to TRBJ2-3; D is ambiguous. Trimming removed 5 bases from V and 11 bases from J, with 11 bases in between. This CDR3 is built from 11 residues.